This TCR beta chain was captured by sequencing in a study of T cell responses to AZD1222 COVID-19 vaccine. Sequencing used immunoSEQ multiplex PCR; TCRdb keeps in-frame clones, though not all of them. The sample yields around 180,000 clones, around 94% seen once. Germline CDR1 and CDR2: SGHTA and FQGNSA. With 5 bases removed from V and 4 bases from J, the gap between germline ends came to 14 bases. This CDR3 spans 15 amino acids. The chain employs TRBV7-2 and TRBJ1-4, with a possible D match to TRBD1 (6 bases). Sequenced here: peripheral blood, sampled 28 days after the second AZD1222 dose. The sequence was collected from an adult who received the AZD1222 COVID-19 vaccine. The CDR3 region is CASSPEGGHNEKLFF. CDR3 coding DNA: TGTGCCAGCAGCCCAGAAGGGGGGCATAATGAAAAACTGTTTTTT.